This T cell receptor (beta chain) was sequenced in a study of siplizumab effects on memory and regulatory T cells. The data were produced by immunoSEQ multiplex PCR, yet TCRdb's version contains in-frame clones alone and is incomplete. Of over 100,000 clones listed, around 92% were seen once; the top ten hold approximately 0.73%. This CDR3 comprises 14 residues. V shed 6 bases and J shed 6 bases, with 21 bases lying between them. Germline CDR1 SQVTM, CDR2 ANQGSEA. This chain connects TRBV29-1 to TRBJ2-7; a weak D match, TRBD2 (6 bases). Sequenced: Tregs sorted from blood. The sequence derives from a human donor in good health. The CDR3, as DNA: TGCAGCGTCAAAACCCTAGCCGGAGCGGGCGAGCAGTACTTC. It encodes CSVKTLAGAGEQYF.